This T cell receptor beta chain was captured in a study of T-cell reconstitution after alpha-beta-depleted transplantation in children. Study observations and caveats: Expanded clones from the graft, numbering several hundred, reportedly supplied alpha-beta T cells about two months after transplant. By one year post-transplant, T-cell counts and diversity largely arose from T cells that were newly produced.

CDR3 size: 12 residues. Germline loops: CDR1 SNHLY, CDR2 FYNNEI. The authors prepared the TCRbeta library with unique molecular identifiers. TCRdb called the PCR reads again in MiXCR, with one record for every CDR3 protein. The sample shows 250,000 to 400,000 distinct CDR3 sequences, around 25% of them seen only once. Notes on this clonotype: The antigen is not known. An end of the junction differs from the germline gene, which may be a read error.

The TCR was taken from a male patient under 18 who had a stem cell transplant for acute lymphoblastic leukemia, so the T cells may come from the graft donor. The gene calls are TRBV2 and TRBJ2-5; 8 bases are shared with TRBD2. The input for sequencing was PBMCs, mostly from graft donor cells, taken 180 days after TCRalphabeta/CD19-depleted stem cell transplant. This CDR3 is CASSEVGTRAAF. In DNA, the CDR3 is TGTGCCAGCAGTGAAGTGGGGACTAGGGCCGCCTTC.